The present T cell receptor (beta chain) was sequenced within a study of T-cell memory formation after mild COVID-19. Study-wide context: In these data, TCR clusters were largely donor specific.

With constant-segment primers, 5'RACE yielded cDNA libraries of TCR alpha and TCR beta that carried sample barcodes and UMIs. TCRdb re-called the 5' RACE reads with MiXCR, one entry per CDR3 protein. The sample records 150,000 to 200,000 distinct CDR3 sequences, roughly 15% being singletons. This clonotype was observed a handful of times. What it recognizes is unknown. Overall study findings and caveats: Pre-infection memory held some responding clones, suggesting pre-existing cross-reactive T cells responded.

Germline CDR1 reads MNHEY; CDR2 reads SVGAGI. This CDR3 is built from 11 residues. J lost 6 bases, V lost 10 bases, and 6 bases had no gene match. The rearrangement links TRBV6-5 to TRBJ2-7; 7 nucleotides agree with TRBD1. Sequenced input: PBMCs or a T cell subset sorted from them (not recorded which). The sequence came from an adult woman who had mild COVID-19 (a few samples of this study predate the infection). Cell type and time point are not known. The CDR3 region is CATLTGREQYF. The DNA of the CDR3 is TGTGCCACCTTGACAGGGCGCGAGCAGTACTTC.